The rows below give T cell receptor beta chains drawn from one sample of a study of blood T cell repertoires in COVID-19. Libraries were prepared by immunoSEQ multiplex PCR; TCRdb keeps only in-frame clonotypes and omits some of them. The repertoire has some 200,000 clones, around 84% of them found once; the top ten carry about 5.1%. The sequenced sample consisted of peripheral blood. Receptor source: a woman aged 60 to 75 who had recovered from COVID-19. CDR3s include the opening cysteine and the closing phenylalanine or tryptophan. The D gene is left open where the match is weak. The size field is filled for only some rows; it gives once, few, many or a size class.

V,D,size,J,CDR3,DNA
TRBV11-2,TRBD1,once,TRBJ1-3,CASSLIQGRTGNTIYF,TGTGCCAGCAGCTTAATACAGGGGAGGACGGGAAACACCATATATTTT
TRBV7-9,NA,NA,TRBJ1-2,CASSYLLRTASLPNYGYTF,TGTGCCAGCAGCTACCTACTTAGGACAGCTTCCTTACCAAACTATGGCTACACCTTC
TRBV3-1/TRBV3-2,NA,NA,TRBJ1-1,CASSQRATEAFF,TGTGCCAGCAGCCAGCGGGCCACTGAAGCTTTCTTT
TRBV24-1,NA,NA,TRBJ2-5,CATSDFGGTQYF,TGTGCCACCAGTGATTTCGGAGGTACCCAGTACTTC
TRBV7-2,NA,few,TRBJ2-1,CASSLGPFRGRNEQFF,TGTGCCAGCAGCTTAGGCCCCTTCCGGGGGAGGAATGAGCAGTTCTTC
TRBV6-6,NA,NA,TRBJ1-1,CASSQTAGGPAFF,TGTGCCAGCAGCCAGACCGCGGGAGGGCCAGCTTTCTTT
TRBV6-1,NA,NA,TRBJ2-7,CASSDLQGSDYEQYF,TGTGCCAGCAGTGATTTACAGGGATCCGACTACGAGCAGTACTTC
TRBV11-2,TRBD1,NA,TRBJ1-2,CASSSLLTGDYYGYTF,TGTGCCAGCAGCTCTCTATTGACAGGGGATTACTATGGCTACACCTTC
TRBV11-3,NA,few,TRBJ2-1,CASSLAPGVGRSEQFF,TGTGCCAGCAGCTTAGCGCCAGGGGTAGGGCGCAGTGAGCAGTTCTTC
TRBV29-1,TRBD2,NA,TRBJ2-7,CSVEVLAGTYEQYF,TGCAGCGTTGAAGTCCTAGCGGGGACCTACGAGCAGTACTTC
TRBV1,NA,NA,TRBJ1-5,CTSSREGQGSTNGQHNQPQHF,TGCACCAGCAGTAGAGAGGGACAGGGCTCTACCAACGGCCAGCACAATCAGCCCCAGCATTTT
TRBV7-2,NA,few,TRBJ1-1,CASSDSGGFTEAFF,TGTGCCAGCAGCGATTCGGGGGGCTTCACTGAAGCTTTCTTT
TRBV15,TRBD1,NA,TRBJ2-2,CATSRTGTGFTGELFF,TGTGCCACCAGCAGAACCGGGACAGGGTTCACCGGGGAGCTGTTTTTT
TRBV19,TRBD1,many,TRBJ1-1,CASSINRGVGNTEAFF,TGTGCCAGTAGTATCAACAGGGGGGTAGGGAACACTGAAGCTTTCTTT
TRBV18,NA,NA,TRBJ1-1,CASSPPFWQMNTEAFF,TGTGCCAGCTCACCACCGTTCTGGCAGATGAACACTGAAGCTTTCTTT
TRBV7-2,TRBD2,NA,TRBJ2-3,CASSLAGTSTTDTQYF,TGTGCCAGCAGCTTAGCAGGGACTAGCACCACAGATACGCAGTATTTT
TRBV11-2,TRBD1,NA,TRBJ2-1,CASSSGTGASQFF,TGTGCCAGCAGCTCCGGGACAGGGGCCTCCCAGTTCTTC
TRBV7-3,NA,NA,TRBJ2-2,CASSTAGTGELFF,TGTGCCAGCAGCACTGCAGGCACCGGGGAGCTGTTTTTT
TRBV7-8,NA,once,TRBJ1-1,CASSPNRATNTEAFF,TGTGCCAGCAGCCCGAACAGGGCCACGAACACTGAAGCTTTCTTT
TRBV9,NA,NA,TRBJ1-6,CASSDRGPNSPLHF,TGTGCCAGCAGCGATCGGGGTCCGAATTCACCCCTCCACTTT
TRBV24-1,NA,NA,TRBJ2-2,CATSAGRNTGELFF,TGTGCCACCTCCGCGGGTAGGAACACCGGGGAGCTGTTTTTT
TRBV6-2/TRBV6-3,NA,NA,TRBJ2-1,CASSYKVTMEQFF,TGTGCCAGCAGTTACAAAGTTACAATGGAGCAGTTCTTC
TRBV12-3/TRBV12-4,TRBD2,once,TRBJ2-3,CASSTSEPDTQYF,TGTGCCAGCTCGACTAGCGAACCAGATACGCAGTATTTT
TRBV30,NA,many,TRBJ1-5,CAWSDGGGRNQPQHF,TGTGCCTGGAGCGACGGGGGGGGTCGCAATCAGCCCCAGCATTTT
TRBV6-1,TRBD2,NA,TRBJ2-1,CASSEARGTTSYNEQFF,TGTGCCAGCAGTGAAGCGCGGGGGACTACCTCCTACAATGAGCAGTTCTTC
TRBV6-1,NA,few,TRBJ1-2,CASSETGTQFSNYGYTF,TGTGCCAGCAGTGAAACCGGGACACAGTTCTCTAACTATGGCTACACCTTC
TRBV18,NA,NA,TRBJ2-7,CASSPPRGHYEQYF,TGTGCCAGCTCACCACCTAGAGGGCACTACGAGCAGTACTTC
TRBV5-1,NA,NA,TRBJ1-1,CASSLAPPGAEAFF,TGCGCCAGCAGCTTGGCTCCCCCTGGAGCTGAAGCTTTCTTT
TRBV9,TRBD1,once,TRBJ1-1,CASSVVDRGRGNTEAFF,TGTGCCAGCAGCGTAGTGGACAGGGGGCGAGGGAACACTGAAGCTTTCTTT
TRBV25-1,NA,many,TRBJ2-1,CASSDIAGQYNEQFF,TGTGCCAGCAGTGATATAGCGGGACAGTACAATGAGCAGTTCTTC
TRBV7-8,TRBD1,NA,TRBJ1-1,CASSYFDRVNTEAFF,TGTGCCAGCAGTTATTTCGACAGGGTGAACACTGAAGCTTTCTTT
TRBV7-9,TRBD1,few,TRBJ1-1,CASSLWGQGNTEAFF,TGTGCCAGCAGCTTATGGGGACAGGGGAACACTGAAGCTTTCTTT
TRBV11-2,NA,NA,TRBJ2-3,CASSLSRGIGSDTQYF,TGTGCCAGCAGCTTGTCTCGGGGGATCGGGTCAGATACGCAGTATTTT
TRBV30,NA,NA,TRBJ2-1,CAWSRFGGSYNEQFF,TGTGCCTGGAGTAGGTTCGGAGGGTCCTACAATGAGCAGTTCTTC
TRBV9,TRBD2,NA,TRBJ2-1,CASSPQSGGASSEQFF,TGTGCCAGCAGTCCTCAGAGCGGGGGGGCGAGCAGTGAGCAGTTCTTC
TRBV2,NA,NA,TRBJ2-4,CASRANGRQNIQYF,TGTGCCAGCAGAGCAAATGGGCGCCAAAACATTCAGTACTTC
TRBV7-6,TRBD2,NA,TRBJ2-3,CASSPSGGVTDTQYF,TGTGCCAGCAGCCCCAGCGGGGGGGTCACAGATACGCAGTATTTT
TRBV7-3,TRBD1,NA,TRBJ1-2,CASSDRGLSGYTF,TGTGCCAGCAGCGACAGGGGGCTTTCCGGCTACACCTTC
TRBV19,NA,NA,TRBJ1-3,CASSISLGNTIYF,TGTGCCAGTAGTATAAGCCTTGGAAACACCATATATTTT
TRBV12-3/TRBV12-4,TRBD1,NA,TRBJ1-2,CASTPTGNGGYTF,TGTGCCAGCACCCCGACAGGGAATGGCGGCTACACCTTC
TRBV20-1,NA,once,TRBJ1-1,CSASIQGSSPEAFF,TGCAGTGCTAGTATCCAGGGGAGTAGCCCTGAAGCTTTCTTT
TRBV7-9,NA,NA,TRBJ1-5,CASSLGRGRGGQPQHF,TGTGCCAGCAGCTTGGGCAGGGGACGCGGTGGGCAGCCCCAGCATTTT
TRBV4-3,NA,NA,TRBJ1-3,CASSQDLYLGGRDTASGNTIYF,TGCGCCAGCAGCCAAGATTTATATTTGGGCGGACGGGACACCGCCTCTGGAAACACCATATATTTT
TRBV19,TRBD1,once,TRBJ2-1,CASSPAGTGGNEQFF,TGTGCCAGTAGTCCTGCCGGGACAGGGGGCAATGAGCAGTTCTTC
TRBV5-4,TRBD2,NA,TRBJ2-3,CASSLRAGGASTDTQYF,TGTGCCAGCAGCTTGAGAGCGGGGGGTGCTAGCACAGATACGCAGTATTTT
TRBV19,TRBD1,NA,TRBJ2-7,CATEDRATSYEQYF,TGTGCCACCGAGGACAGGGCCACCTCCTACGAGCAGTACTTC
TRBV29-1,NA,NA,TRBJ2-7,CSVRSGDYEQYF,TGCAGCGTTCGGTCAGGCGACTACGAGCAGTACTTC
TRBV6-5,TRBD1,once,TRBJ2-7,CASTRQGAIYEQYF,TGTGCCAGCACAAGACAGGGGGCAATCTACGAGCAGTACTTC
TRBV6-6,NA,NA,TRBJ2-1,CASSYSYNEQFF,TGTGCCAGCAGCTACTCCTACAATGAGCAGTTCTTC
TRBV5-8,NA,NA,TRBJ1-2,CASSFGRAGNYGYTF,TGTGCCAGCAGCTTTGGGAGGGCAGGGAACTATGGCTACACCTTC
TRBV7-9,NA,NA,TRBJ2-7,CASSPRDRGLEQYF,TGTGCCAGCAGCCCTCGGGACCGGGGACTGGAGCAGTACTTC
TRBV9,TRBD1,NA,TRBJ2-1,CASSVGQGAYNEQFF,TGTGCCAGCAGCGTAGGACAGGGGGCCTACAATGAGCAGTTCTTC
TRBV5-3,TRBD1,NA,TRBJ2-3,CARSPRWWQGARDTQYF,TGTGCCAGAAGCCCCCGGTGGTGGCAGGGGGCGCGGGATACGCAGTATTTT
TRBV4-1,TRBD2,NA,TRBJ2-1,CASSQPWTSGGPYNEQFF,TGCGCCAGCAGCCAACCCTGGACTAGCGGGGGACCCTACAATGAGCAGTTCTTC